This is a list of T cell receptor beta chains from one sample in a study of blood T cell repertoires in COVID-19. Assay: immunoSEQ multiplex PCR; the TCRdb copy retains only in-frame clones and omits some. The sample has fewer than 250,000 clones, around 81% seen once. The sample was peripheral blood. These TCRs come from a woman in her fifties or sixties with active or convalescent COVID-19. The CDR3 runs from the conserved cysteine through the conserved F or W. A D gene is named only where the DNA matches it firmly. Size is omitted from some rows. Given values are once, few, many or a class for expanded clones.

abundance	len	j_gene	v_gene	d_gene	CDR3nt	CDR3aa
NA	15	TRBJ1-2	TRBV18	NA	TGTGCCAGCTCAGGCGGCGGACAGCCAATAGTGGGCTACACCTTC	CASSGGGQPIVGYTF
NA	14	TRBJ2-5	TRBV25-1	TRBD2	TGTGCCAGTGGAGGACTAGCGGGGGGAGAGACCCAGTACTTC	CASGGLAGGETQYF
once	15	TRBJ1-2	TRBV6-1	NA	TGTGCCAGCAGTGAAGACGGATCGGGGGACTATGGCTACACCTTC	CASSEDGSGDYGYTF
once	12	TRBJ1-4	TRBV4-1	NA	TGCGCCAGCAGCCCCACCCCGGGAAAACTGTTTTTT	CASSPTPGKLFF
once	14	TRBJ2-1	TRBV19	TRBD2	TGTGCCAGTAGCCGGGACTACCTGAGCCAGGAGAAGTTCTTC	CASSRDYLSQEKFF
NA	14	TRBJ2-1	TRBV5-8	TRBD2	TGTGCCAGCAGCCAGCGGGGGGGCTCGGGTGAGCAGTTCTTC	CASSQRGGSGEQFF
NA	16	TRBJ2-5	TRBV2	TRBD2	TGTGCCAGCAGTGGGCGACTAGCGGGGGGGCAAGAGACCCAGTACTTC	CASSGRLAGGQETQYF
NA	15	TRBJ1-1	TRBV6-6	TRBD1	TGTGCCAGCAGTCGACCGGGACAGGGGAACACTGAAGCTTTCTTT	CASSRPGQGNTEAFF
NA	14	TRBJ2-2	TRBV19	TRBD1	TGTGCCAGTAGTCCGACAGGGGTCACCGGGGAGCTGTTTTTT	CASSPTGVTGELFF
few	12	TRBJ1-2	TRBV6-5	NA	TGTGCCAGCAGTCGGACAGCAAATGGCTACACCTTC	CASSRTANGYTF
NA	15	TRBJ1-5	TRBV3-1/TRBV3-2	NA	TGTGCCAGCAGCCAAGGAGCGGGACGGGATCAGCCCCAGCATTTT	CASSQGAGRDQPQHF
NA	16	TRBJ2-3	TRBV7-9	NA	TGTGCCAGCAGCCCTCGGGATCCGGCGGGTCGGTATACGCAGTATTTT	CASSPRDPAGRYTQYF
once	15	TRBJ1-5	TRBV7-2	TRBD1	TGTGCCAGCAGCGTCCAAACAGGGGGGAATCAGCCCCAGCATTTT	CASSVQTGGNQPQHF
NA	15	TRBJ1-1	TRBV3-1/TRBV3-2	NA	TGTGCCAGCAGCCAGGGGGCAGGGAGGGACACTGAAGCTTTCTTT	CASSQGAGRDTEAFF
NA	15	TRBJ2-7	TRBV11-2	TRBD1	TGTGCCAGCAGCGTCTTCGGGACAGGGAGCAACGAGCAGTACTTC	CASSVFGTGSNEQYF